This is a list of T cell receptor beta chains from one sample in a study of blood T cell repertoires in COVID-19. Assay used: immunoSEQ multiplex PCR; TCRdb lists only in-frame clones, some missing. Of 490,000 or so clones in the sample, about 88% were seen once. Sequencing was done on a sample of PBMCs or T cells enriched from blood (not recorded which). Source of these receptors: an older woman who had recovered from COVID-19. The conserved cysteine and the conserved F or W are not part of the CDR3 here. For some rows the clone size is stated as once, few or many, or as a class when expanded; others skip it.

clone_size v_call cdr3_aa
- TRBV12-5 ASGLSQGGTEAF
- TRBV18 ASSPPIQGAKGNTIY
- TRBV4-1 ASSLSPGVDYGYT
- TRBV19 ASSISGIGEKLF
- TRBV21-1 ASSKYPTRSNEKLF
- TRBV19 ASGYISANYGYT
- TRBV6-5 ASSRVTGELF
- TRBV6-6 ASRPGTANYGYT
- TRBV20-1 SASQGANTGELF
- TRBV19 ASSKMGLLTARMNTEAF
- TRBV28 ASMDRQPQH
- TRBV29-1 SVGPGQKAF
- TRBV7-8 ASSGRTGANEKLF
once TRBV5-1 ASSFLGGADTQY
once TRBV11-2 ASSLGGGSTEAF